This T cell receptor beta chain appears in the sequencing data of a study of chemoradiotherapy in HPV16-positive cancers. Study as a whole: Candidate HPV-specific clones and shared TCR motifs came from two HPV16-positive patients.

Study conclusions and caveats: Candidate HPV-specific clones and E7-related TCR motifs grew in tumor during treatment. Functional assays defining HPV-specific T cells used only a couple of HPV16-positive patients.

The sample holds one count of this clone. The target antigen is unknown. Germline V gives CDR1 SGHTA, CDR2 FQGTGA. V was clipped by 6 bases and J by 4 bases, with 12 bases between them. The length of the CDR3 is 14 residues. Repeated repertoire sampling spanned the course of chemoradiotherapy. Sequencing used immunoSEQ multiplex PCR; TCRdb keeps in-frame clones, though not all of them. The data hold about 10,000 clones, with more than 75% observed a single time. This TCR derives from a human donor with HPV-associated anogenital cancer. The chain joins TRBV7-3 to TRBJ2-2; D remains unclear. This sample comprised blood, obtained from a patient who underwent chemoradiotherapy. The CDR3 nucleotides are TGTGCCAGCAGGGCAAAGGGTGTCACCGGGGAGCTGTTTTTT. Amino acid sequence: CASRAKGVTGELFF.